This T cell receptor (beta chain) was profiled in a study of blood T cell repertoires in COVID-19. Study summary: Researchers got acute and convalescent COVID-19 samples from the United States, Italy and Spain. T cells, B-cell-depleted T cells, or PBMCs provided the cDNA or gDNA that served as material.

Original processing notes: Nucleated cell counts were estimated from reference gene primer amplification. Clones were sequenced by immunoSEQ multiplex PCR, and TCRdb holds only the in-frame ones, with some missing. That table is the source of V, J and clone size, and D and trimming were worked out from the DNA. The data hold under 300,000 clones, with approximately 86% observed a single time. V dropped 0 bases and J dropped 1; count of bases not matched to a gene: 6. The CDR3 sequence is 16 residues long. Looked up from germline, CDR1 is SGHDT and CDR2 is YYEEEE. Those enrolled in Seattle joined during active infection and were followed longitudinally afterward.

This TCR was recovered from a woman in her 70s with COVID-19, enrolled during active disease. The chain uses TRBV5-6 and TRBJ2-5, with 7 bases that match TRBD2. The sample consisted of peripheral blood. The CDR3 coding sequence is TGTGCCAGCAGCTTGGAGGTAGGGAGGGTCCAAGAGACCCAGTACTTC. The encoded protein is CASSLEVGRVQETQYF.